The TCR beta chain under discussion was sequenced for a study of CD8+ T cells in alopecia areata. General observations from the study: Scalp sample data also include resident alphabeta T cells from normal skin.

The junction had 10 bases not matched to a gene; V was cut back by 5 bases and J by 7 bases. In germline, CDR1 is MNHEY, CDR2 SMNVEV (reference sequence). There are 14 residues in the CDR3. Cell sorting was applied to PBMCs, and CD4+ and CD8+ T cells were collected. Extracted RNA was reverse transcribed, and the resulting cDNA served as sequencing template. Method: immunoSEQ multiplex PCR; TCRdb's copy keeps in-frame clones and lacks some. This sample has 65,000 to 90,000 clones; 45% to 60% occur once, and the top ten carry 5.5% to 6%. In regard to this clone: Its target is not known.

This clonotype was sampled from a human donor with alopecia areata. Sequencing was carried out using NKG2D-high CD8+ T cells sorted from blood. The rearrangement uses TRBV27 and TRBJ2-7; 8 bases are a match to TRBD2. The CDR3 DNA sequence: TGTGCCAGCAGTCCGGGACTAGAAGAGCGAGAGCAGTACTTC. Translation: CASSPGLEEREQYF.